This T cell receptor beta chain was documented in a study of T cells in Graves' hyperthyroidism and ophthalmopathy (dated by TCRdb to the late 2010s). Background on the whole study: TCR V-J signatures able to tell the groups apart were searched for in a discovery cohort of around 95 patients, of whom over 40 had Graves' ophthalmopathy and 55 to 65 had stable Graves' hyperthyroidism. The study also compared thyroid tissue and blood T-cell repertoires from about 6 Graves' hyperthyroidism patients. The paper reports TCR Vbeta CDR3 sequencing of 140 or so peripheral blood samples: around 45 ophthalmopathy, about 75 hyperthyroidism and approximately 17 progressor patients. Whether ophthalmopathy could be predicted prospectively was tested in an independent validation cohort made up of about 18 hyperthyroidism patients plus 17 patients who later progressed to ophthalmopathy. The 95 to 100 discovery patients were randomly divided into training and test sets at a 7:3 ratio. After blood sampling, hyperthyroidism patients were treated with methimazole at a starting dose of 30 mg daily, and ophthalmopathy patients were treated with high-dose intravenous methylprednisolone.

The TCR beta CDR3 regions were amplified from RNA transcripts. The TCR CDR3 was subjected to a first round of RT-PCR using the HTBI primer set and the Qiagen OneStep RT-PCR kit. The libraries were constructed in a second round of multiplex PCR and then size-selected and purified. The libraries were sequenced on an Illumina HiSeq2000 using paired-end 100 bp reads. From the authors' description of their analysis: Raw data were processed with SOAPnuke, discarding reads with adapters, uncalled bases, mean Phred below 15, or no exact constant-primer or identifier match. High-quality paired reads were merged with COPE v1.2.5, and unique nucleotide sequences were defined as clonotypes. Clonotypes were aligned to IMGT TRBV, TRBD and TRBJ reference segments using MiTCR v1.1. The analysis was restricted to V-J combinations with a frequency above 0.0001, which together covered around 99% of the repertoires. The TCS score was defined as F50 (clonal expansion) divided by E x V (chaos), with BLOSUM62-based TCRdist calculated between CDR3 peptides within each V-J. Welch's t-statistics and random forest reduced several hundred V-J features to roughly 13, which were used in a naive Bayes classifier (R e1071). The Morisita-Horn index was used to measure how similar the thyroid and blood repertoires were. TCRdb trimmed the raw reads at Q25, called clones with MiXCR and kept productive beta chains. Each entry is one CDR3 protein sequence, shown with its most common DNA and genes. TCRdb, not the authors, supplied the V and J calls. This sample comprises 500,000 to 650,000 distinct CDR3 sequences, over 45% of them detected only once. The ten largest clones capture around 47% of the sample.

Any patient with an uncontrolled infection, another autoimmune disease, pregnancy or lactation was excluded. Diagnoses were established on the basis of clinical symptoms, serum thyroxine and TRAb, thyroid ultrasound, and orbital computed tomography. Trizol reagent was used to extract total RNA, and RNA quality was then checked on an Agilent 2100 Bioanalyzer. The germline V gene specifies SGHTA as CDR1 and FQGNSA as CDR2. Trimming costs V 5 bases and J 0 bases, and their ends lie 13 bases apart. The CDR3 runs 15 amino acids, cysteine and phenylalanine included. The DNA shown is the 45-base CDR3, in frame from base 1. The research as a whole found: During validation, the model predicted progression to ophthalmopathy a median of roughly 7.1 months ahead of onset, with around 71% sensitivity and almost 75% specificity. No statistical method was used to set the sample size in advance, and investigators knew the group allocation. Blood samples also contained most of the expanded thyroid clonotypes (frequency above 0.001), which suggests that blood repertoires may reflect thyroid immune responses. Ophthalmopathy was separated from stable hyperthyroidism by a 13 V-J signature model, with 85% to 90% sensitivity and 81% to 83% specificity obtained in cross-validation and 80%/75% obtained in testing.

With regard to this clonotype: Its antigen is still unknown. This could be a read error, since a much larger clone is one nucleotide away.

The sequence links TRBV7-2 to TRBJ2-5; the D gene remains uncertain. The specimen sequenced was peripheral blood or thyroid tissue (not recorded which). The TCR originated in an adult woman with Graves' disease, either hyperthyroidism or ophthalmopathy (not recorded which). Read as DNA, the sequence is TGTGCCAGCAGCACCACAGAGATATACCAAGAGACCCAGTACTTC. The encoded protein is CASSTTEIYQETQYF.